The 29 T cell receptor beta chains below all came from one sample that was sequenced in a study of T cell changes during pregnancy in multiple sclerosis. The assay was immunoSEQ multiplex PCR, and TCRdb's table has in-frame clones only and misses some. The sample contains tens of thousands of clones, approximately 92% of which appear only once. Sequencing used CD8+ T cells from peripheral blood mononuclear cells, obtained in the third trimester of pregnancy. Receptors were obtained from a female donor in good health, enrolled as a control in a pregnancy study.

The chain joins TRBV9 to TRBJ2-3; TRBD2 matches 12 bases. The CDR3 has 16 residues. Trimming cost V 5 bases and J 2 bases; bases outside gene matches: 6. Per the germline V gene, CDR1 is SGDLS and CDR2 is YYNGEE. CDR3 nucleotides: TGTGCCAGCAGTGCGACTAGCGGGGGATTCACAGATACGCAGTATTTT. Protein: CASSATSGGFTDTQYF.

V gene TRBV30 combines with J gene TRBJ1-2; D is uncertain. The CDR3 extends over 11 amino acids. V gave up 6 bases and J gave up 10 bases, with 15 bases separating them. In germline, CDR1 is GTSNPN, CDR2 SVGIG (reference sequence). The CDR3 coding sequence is TGTGCCTGCCCGGGTCGGGGATTCTACACCTTC. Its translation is CACPGRGFYTF. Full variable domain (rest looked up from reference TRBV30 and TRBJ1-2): SQTIHQWPATLVQPVGSPLSLECTVEGTSNPNLYWYRQAAGRGLQLLFYSVGIGQISSEVPQNLSASRPQDRQFILSSKKLLLSDSGFYLCACPGRGFYTFGSGTRLTVV.

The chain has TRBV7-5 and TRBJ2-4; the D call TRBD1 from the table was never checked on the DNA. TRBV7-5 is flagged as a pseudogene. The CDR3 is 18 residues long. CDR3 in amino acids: CARSLNRVELLAKNIQYF. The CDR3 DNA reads TGTGCCAGAAGCTTAAACAGGGTTGAATTACTAGCCAAAAACATTCAGTACTTC.

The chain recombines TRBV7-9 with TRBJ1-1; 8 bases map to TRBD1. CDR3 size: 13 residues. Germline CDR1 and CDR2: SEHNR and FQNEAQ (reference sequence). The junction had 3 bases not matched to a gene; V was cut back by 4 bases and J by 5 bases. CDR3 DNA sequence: TGTGCCAGCAGCTCGACAGGGGAGACTGAAGCTTTCTTT. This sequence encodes CASSSTGETEAFF.

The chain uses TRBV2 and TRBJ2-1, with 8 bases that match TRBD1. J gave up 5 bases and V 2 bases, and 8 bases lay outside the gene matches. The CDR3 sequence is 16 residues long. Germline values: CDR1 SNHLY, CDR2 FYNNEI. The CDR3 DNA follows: TGTGCCAGCAGTGAATGGACAGGGTTCACGGACAATGAGCAGTTCTTC. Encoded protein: CASSEWTGFTDNEQFF. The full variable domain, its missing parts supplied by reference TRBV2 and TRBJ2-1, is EPEVTQTPSHQVTQMGQEVILRCVPISNHLYFYWYRQILGQKVEFLVSFYNNEISEKSEIFDDQFSVERPDGSNFTLKIRSTKLEDSAMYFCASSEWTGFTDNEQFFGPGTRLTVL.

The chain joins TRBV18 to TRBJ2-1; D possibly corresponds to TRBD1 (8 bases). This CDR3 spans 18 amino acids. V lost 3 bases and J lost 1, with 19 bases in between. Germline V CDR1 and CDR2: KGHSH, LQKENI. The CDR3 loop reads CASSPGLSQGGSYNEQFF. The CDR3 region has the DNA TGTGCCAGCTCACCGGGACTTTCACAGGGGGGGTCCTACAATGAGCAGTTCTTC.

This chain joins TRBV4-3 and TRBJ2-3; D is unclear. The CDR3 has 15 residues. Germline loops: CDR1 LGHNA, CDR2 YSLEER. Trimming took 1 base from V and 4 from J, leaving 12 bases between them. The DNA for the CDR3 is TGCGCCAGCAGCCAAGGTTGGGCCAACCCAGATACGCAGTATTTT. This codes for CASSQGWANPDTQYF.

In DNA, the CDR3 is TGTGCCAGCTCACCACCTCGCGGGAACACTGAAGCTTTCTTT. It translates to CASSPPRGNTEAFF. The gene calls are TRBV18 and TRBJ1-1; D remains unclear. CDR1 is KGHSH, CDR2 LQKENI, per germline. V was shortened by 0 bases and J by 1 base, with 6 bases between the two germline ends. The CDR3 has 14 residues.

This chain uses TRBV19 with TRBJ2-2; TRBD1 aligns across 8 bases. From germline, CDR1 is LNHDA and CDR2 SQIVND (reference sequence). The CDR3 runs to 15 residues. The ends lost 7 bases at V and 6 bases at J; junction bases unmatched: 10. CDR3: CASTQPDRGPGELFF. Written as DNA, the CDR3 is TGTGCCAGTACCCAACCCGACAGGGGCCCCGGGGAGCTGTTTTTT.

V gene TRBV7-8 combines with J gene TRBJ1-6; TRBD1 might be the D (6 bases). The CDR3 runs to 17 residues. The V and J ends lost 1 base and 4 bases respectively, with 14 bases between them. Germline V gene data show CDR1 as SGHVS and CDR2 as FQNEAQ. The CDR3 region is CASSLEAGVVYNSPLHF. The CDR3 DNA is TGTGCCAGCAGCTTAGAAGCAGGGGTGGTTTATAATTCACCCCTCCACTTT.

This CDR3 reads CASSYRDTAYEQYF. DNA of the CDR3: TGTGCCAGCAGTTACCGGGACACAGCCTACGAGCAGTACTTC. The chain is built from TRBV6-6 and TRBJ2-7; D is perhaps TRBD1 (6 bases). The CDR3 length is 14 residues. With 2 bases removed from V and 2 bases from J, the gap between germline ends came to 10 bases. Germline V CDR1 and CDR2: MNHNY, SVGAGI (reference sequence).

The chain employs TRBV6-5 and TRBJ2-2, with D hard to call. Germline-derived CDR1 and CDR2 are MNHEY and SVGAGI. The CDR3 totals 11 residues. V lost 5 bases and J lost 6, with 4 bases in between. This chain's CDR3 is CASSVAGELFF. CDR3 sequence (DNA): TGTGCCAGCAGTGTCGCCGGGGAGCTGTTTTTT.

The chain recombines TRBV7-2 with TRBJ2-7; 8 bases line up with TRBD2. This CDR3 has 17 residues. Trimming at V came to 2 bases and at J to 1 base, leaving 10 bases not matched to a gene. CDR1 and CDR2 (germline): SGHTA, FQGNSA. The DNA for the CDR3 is TGTGCCAGCAGCTTACATCAAGCGGGGGACCTATCCTACGAGCAGTACTTC. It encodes CASSLHQAGDLSYEQYF. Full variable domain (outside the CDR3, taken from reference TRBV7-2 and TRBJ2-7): GAGVSQSPSNKVTEKGKDVELRCDPISGHTALYWYRQSLGQGLEFLIYFQGNSAPDKSGLPSDRFSAERTGGSVSTLTIQRTQQEDSAVYLCASSLHQAGDLSYEQYFGPGTRLTVT.

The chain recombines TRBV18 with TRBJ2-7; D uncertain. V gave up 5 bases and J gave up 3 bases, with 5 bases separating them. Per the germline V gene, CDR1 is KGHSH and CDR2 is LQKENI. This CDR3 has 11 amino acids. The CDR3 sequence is CASSTDYEQYF. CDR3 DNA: TGTGCCAGCTCAACTGACTACGAGCAGTACTTC.

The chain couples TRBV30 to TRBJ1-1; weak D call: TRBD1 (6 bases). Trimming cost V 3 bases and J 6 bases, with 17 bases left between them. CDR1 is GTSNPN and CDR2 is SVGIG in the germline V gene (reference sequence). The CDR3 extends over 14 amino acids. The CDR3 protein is CAWRHRVGSPEAFF. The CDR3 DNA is TGTGCCTGGAGGCACAGGGTTGGGAGCCCTGAAGCTTTCTTT.

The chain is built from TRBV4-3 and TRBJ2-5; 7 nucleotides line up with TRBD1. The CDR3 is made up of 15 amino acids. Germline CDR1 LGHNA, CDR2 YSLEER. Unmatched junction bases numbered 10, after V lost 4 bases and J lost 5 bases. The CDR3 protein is CASSRLTGAAETQYF. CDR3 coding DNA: TGCGCCAGCAGCCGACTCACAGGGGCAGCGGAGACCCAGTACTTC.

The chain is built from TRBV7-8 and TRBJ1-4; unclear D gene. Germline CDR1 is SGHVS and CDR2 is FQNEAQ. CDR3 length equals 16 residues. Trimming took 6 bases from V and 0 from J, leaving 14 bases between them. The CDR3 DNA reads TGTGCCAGCAGTACAGACGTGGAAACAACTAATGAAAAACTGTTTTTT. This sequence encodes CASSTDVETTNEKLFF. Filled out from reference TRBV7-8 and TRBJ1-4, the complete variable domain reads GAGVSQSPRYKVAKRGQDVALRCDPISGHVSLFWYQQALGQGPEFLTYFQNEAQLDKSGLPSDRFFAERPEGSVSTLKIQRTQQEDSAVYLCASSTDVETTNEKLFFGSGTQLSVL.

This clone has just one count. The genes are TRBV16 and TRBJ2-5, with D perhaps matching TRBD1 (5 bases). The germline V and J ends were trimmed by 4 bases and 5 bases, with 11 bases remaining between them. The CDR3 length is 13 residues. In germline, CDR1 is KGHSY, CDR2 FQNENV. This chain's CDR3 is CASSRDSRETQYF. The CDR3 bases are TGTGCCAGCAGCCGTGACAGTAGGGAGACCCAGTACTTC. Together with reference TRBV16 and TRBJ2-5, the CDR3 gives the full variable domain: GEEVAQTPKHLVRGEGQKAKLYCAPIKGHSYVFWYQQVLKNEFKFLISFQNENVFDETGMPKERFSAKCLPNSPCSLEIQATKLEDSAVYFCASSRDSRETQYFGPGTRLLVL.

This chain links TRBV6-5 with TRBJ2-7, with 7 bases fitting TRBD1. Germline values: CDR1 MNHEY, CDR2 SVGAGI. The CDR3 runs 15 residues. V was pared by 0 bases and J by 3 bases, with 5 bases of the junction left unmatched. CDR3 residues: CASSYSRGQYYEQYF. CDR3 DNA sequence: TGTGCCAGCAGTTACTCTCGGGGACAGTACTACGAGCAGTACTTC.

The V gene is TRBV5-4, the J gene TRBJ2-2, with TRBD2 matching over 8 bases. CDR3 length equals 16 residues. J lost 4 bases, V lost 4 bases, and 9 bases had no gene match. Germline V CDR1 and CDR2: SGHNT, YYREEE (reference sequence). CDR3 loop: CASSVPWSGGTGELFF. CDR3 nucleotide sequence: TGTGCCAGCAGCGTACCTTGGAGCGGGGGCACCGGGGAGCTGTTTTTT. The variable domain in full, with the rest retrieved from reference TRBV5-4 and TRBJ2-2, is ETGVTQSPTHLIKTRGQQVTLRCSSQSGHNTVSWYQQALGQGPQFIFQYYREEENGRGNFPPRFSGLQFPNYSSELNVNALELDDSALYLCASSVPWSGGTGELFFGEGSRLTVL.

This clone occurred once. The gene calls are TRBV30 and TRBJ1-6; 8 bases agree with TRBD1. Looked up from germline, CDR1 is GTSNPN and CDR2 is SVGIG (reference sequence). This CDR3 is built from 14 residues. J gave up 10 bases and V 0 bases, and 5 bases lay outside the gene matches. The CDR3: CAWSVQGADSPLHF. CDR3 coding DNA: TGTGCCTGGAGTGTTCAGGGGGCTGACTCACCCCTCCACTTT. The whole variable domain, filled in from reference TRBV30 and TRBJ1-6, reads SQTIHQWPATLVQPVGSPLSLECTVEGTSNPNLYWYRQAAGRGLQLLFYSVGIGQISSEVPQNLSASRPQDRQFILSSKKLLLSDSGFYLCAWSVQGADSPLHFGNGTRLTVT.

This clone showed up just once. CDR3 amino acids: CASSLSLTGSFAFF. The CDR3 bases are TGTGCCAGCAGCTTATCTTTAACAGGGAGTTTTGCTTTCTTT. The V gene is TRBV7-2, the J gene TRBJ1-1, with D perhaps matching TRBD1 (6 bases). From germline, CDR1 is SGHTA and CDR2 FQGNSA. The CDR3 is 14 amino acids. Trimming stripped 2 bases from V and 11 bases from J, with 18 bases between.

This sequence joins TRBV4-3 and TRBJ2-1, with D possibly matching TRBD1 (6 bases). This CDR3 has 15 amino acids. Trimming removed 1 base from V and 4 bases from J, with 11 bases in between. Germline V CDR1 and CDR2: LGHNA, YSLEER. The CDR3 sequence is CASSQGRTVYNEQFF. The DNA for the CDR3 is TGCGCCAGCAGCCAAGGCCGGACAGTTTACAATGAGCAGTTCTTC.

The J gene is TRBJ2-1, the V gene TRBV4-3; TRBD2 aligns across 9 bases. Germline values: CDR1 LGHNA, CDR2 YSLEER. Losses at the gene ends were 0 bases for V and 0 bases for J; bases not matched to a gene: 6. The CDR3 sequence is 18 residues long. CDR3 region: CASSQDGPSGASYNEQFF. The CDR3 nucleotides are TGCGCCAGCAGCCAAGACGGTCCTAGCGGGGCCTCCTACAATGAGCAGTTCTTC.

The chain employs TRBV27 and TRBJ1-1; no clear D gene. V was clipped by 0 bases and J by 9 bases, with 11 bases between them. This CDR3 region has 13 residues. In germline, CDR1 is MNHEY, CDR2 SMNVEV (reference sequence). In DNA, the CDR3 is TGTGCCAGCAGTTTATCGGGTAGGGAGAAAGCTTTCTTT. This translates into CASSLSGREKAFF.

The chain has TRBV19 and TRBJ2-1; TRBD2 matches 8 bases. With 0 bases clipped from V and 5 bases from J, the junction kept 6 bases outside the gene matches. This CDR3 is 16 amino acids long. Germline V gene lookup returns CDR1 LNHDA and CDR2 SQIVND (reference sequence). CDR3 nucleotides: TGTGCCAGTAGTATAGATCTGGTACTAGCGGACAATGAGCAGTTCTTC. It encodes CASSIDLVLADNEQFF.

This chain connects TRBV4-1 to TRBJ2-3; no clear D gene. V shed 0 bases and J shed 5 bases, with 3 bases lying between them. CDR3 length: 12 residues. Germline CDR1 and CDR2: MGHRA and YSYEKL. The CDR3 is CASSQDGDTQYF. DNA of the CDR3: TGCGCCAGCAGCCAAGACGGAGATACGCAGTATTTT.

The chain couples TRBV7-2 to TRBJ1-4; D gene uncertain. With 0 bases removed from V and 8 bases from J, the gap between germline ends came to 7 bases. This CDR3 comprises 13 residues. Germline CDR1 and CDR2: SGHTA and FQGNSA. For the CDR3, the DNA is TGTGCCAGCAGCTTAGCGCCGGGGGAAAAACTGTTTTTT. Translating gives CASSLAPGEKLFF. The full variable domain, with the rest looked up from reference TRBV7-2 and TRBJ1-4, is GAGVSQSPSNKVTEKGKDVELRCDPISGHTALYWYRQSLGQGLEFLIYFQGNSAPDKSGLPSDRFSAERTGGSVSTLTIQRTQQEDSAVYLCASSLAPGEKLFFGSGTQLSVL.

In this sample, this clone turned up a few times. CDR3 in amino acids: CAGFTGTTEAFF. The CDR3 region has the DNA TGTGCCGGTTTCACAGGGACCACTGAAGCTTTCTTT. V usage is TRBV30 and J usage is TRBJ1-1, with D tentatively TRBD1 (6 bases). Germline V gives CDR1 GTSNPN, CDR2 SVGIG (reference sequence). Trimming pared 8 bases from V and 4 bases from J, leaving 14 bases between. The CDR3 has 12 amino acids. The full variable domain, completed using reference TRBV30 and TRBJ1-1, is SQTIHQWPATLVQPVGSPLSLECTVEGTSNPNLYWYRQAAGRGLQLLFYSVGIGQISSEVPQNLSASRPQDRQFILSSKKLLLSDSGFYLCAGFTGTTEAFFGQGTRLTVV.